The text below deals with one TCR beta chain. The table lists this clone with a few counts. Its antigen remains undetermined. Base qualities are not provided; no much larger clone lies one nucleotide away. The cohort comprised hundreds of healthy bone marrow donors. At the time of sampling, all cohort members were nominally healthy, though unrecorded immune exposures were likely present. The donor was CMV seropositive and was included in the group of some 290 seropositive cohort members. Every donor gave a peripheral blood sample, and the peripheral blood mononuclear cells from that sample were used for TCR beta sequencing. Genomic DNA was extracted from the blood cell samples with the Qiagen DNeasy Blood Extraction Kit. This sample is part of a study of cytomegalovirus exposure and HLA in healthy donors (dated 2017 in TCRdb). About the study as a whole: An earlier analysis of several hundred of the donors reported more than 250 Gb of sequence data and 117 million unique TCR beta sequences from about 179 million T cells. An early release covering some 640 HLA-typed donors comprised about 320 gigabases of sequencing data and 85 million to 100 million unique TCR sequences. Of the roughly 400 genotyped donors, 81% were placed in the genetic ancestry cluster associated with self-reported Caucasian donors. The study was designed to test whether signatures of past pathogen exposure could be identified by cataloging public T cell receptors. The T cell repertoires of 700 or so subjects were profiled by immunosequencing and related to cytomegalovirus serostatus. Besides the first cohort of around 700 subjects, a separate validation cohort made up of 120 different subjects was used. High-throughput TCR immunosequencing, statistical association of individual TCRs with disease status, and machine learning were combined to predict cytomegalovirus infection status. In a later analysis, previously published TCR beta repertoires from about 640 donors were re-analyzed and high-resolution HLA genotyping was added so that TCR occurrence patterns could be studied. Rather than using new phenotypic data, the later analysis identified candidate immune exposures from TCR beta sequences and from how often those sequences occurred across donors. An earlier analysis of about 620 of the donors applied high-throughput TCR beta sequencing to assess whether each TCR beta V gene segment acted as functional or pseudogenic. Alongside the repertoire data, information on donor age, sex, ethnicity and CMV serostatus was compiled. A later genetic analysis took genome-wide SNP genotypes for about three fifths of the 666 donors and used that subset as a discovery cohort. All discovery cohort repertoires had been generated on a single sequencing platform. Class I and class II HLA loci were covered by the typing at four-digit resolution. The number of typed donors differed by locus: 629-630 for A, B, C, DRB1 and DQB1; 522 for DQA1; some 610 for DPA1; and about 450 for DPB1. About five DR-DQ haplotypes were handled as single units for association and clustering because linkage in the cohort was strong. Among about 410 genotyped donors of the cohort, an average of roughly 230,000 unique TCR beta nucleotide sequences was sequenced per donor, of which about 19% were non-productive. The paper as a whole reports these results and caveats: A later analysis found that most CMV-associated TCR beta chains appeared HLA-restricted, with HLA associations seemingly driven largely by CMV exposure. Assigning TCR associations to individual alleles was difficult when HLA alleles, especially DR and DQ, strongly co-occurred. Correlated functional status among segregating V segments might reflect linkage disequilibrium, but an unknown experimental factor could not be ruled out. The study listed approximately 160 TCR beta chains as associated with cytomegalovirus. Specific HLA alleles were associated with 15,000 to 20,000 TCR beta sequences at a false discovery rate of 0.05 in a later analysis. In a later analysis, TCR association rates were found to vary across HLA loci, with the most associated TCRs seen for DRB1 alleles and the fewest for HLA-C alleles. In both the original and validation cohorts, the classifier was reported to diagnose cytomegalovirus status with high specificity and sensitivity. Broadly in line with IMGT annotations, most TCR beta V segments showed up in productive rearrangements about 90% or about 30% of the time in an earlier analysis of 450 to 600 of the donors. Across donors, most TCR sequences were observed very rarely, whereas some public TCRs were present in many individuals. In vitro tests confirmed that three of the cytomegalovirus-associated TCR beta chains recognize cytomegalovirus antigens. According to a later analysis, parvovirus B19, influenza, CMV and Epstein-Barr virus appeared linked to several top co-occurrence clusters. This cohort had only TCR beta chains sequenced, and the lack of alpha or paired-chain data limited which features could be detected. Because counts were too low, about 15 rarely observed V segments, including chromosome 9 orphons, were left out of the earlier analysis of over 550 of the donors. A later genetic analysis associated a missense DCLRE1C variant with V-gene and J-gene trimming of TCR beta chains, and an independent cohort replicated the association. A cluster of highly shared sequence variants was judged likely to represent a technical artifact of the sequencing pipeline. CMV serostatus was the only immune exposure information available for the cohort. A further reported finding was that TCR beta sequences accurately predicted the HLA-A and HLA-B alleles for most subjects in the first cohort. In a later genetic analysis, fewer N-insertions in productive TCRs were reported among donors in an Asian-associated ancestry cluster than the roughly 700-donor mean. Roughly uniform sequencing depth across donors was assumed in presence/absence analyses, although this assumption may not hold. It was suggested by the authors that the approach could potentially be generalized to other disease states and immunological phenotypes. Because some donors lacked HLA typing at each locus, the association tests relied only on the typed subset. Compared with equally common non-associated chains, HLA-associated TCR beta chains in a later analysis were more clonally expanded and had lower generation probabilities.

The library relied on the immunoSEQ multiplex PCR assay. A mixture of 60 forward primers for TCR Vbeta segments and 13 reverse primers for TCR Jbeta segments was used in the multiplex PCR. The CDR3 region of rearranged TCR beta genes was amplified from genomic DNA by a multiplex PCR assay. On the Illumina HiSeq System, the amplified TCR beta libraries were sequenced as 87-base-pair reads. The original methods were these. A later analysis tallied roughly 76 million unique TCR beta chains across the 700 or so repertoires, and approximately 11 million of those chains were shared by two or more donors. Raw reads were error-corrected and collapsed into unique sequences with a nearest-neighbor algorithm that merged closely related sequences to remove PCR and sequencing errors. Alignment of CDR3 sequences to IMGT reference sequences was used to assign V, D and J gene segments. Each retained sequence needed at least a six-nucleotide match to both a V gene segment and a J gene segment. A rearrangement counted as productive if the CDR3 had no stop codons and remained in frame with V and J, and every other rearrangement counted as non-productive. Following IMGT convention, CDR3 was defined as the stretch from the second conserved V-encoded cysteine up to the conserved J-encoded phenylalanine. The earlier analysis of about 620 of the donors excluded sequences that lacked an unambiguous match to a single V gene segment. In an earlier analysis of approximately 500 of the donors, a V segment was called functional when productive rearrangements were above 56.7%, and segregating when the standard deviation between donors exceeded 5%. A statistical classification framework was built to diagnose cytomegalovirus status from the catalog of TCR beta chain sequences. In a later analysis, TCR nucleotide sequences were compared against IMGT/GENE-DB human TR gene sequences so that V and J genes could be assigned. The TCRdist pipeline was used in a later analysis to assign CDR3 sequences and most-parsimonious VDJ recombination scenarios. In a later analysis, every TCR beta chain was defined by the combination of its CDR3 amino acid sequence and its V-gene family, and reads without a unique V-gene family were dropped. To address suspected cross-contamination and a sequencing artifact, a later analysis removed several hundred highly shared, low-generation-probability nucleotide sequences. In a later analysis, a clonal expansion index for each public chain was calculated from normalized within-repertoire ranks of inferred template counts. In a later analysis, generation probabilities were computed with a VDJ recombination model fitted to out-of-frame rearrangements, and the resulting probabilities were checked against IGoR. Hypergeometric tests were used in a later analysis to score TCR-TCR, TCR-HLA and TCR-CMV co-occurrence, with a repertoire-size bias correction applied to the TCR pairs. A later analysis estimated false discovery rates by permuting HLA or CMV assignments 20 times. In a later analysis, co-occurring TCRs were grouped using DBSCAN, with TCRdist sequence similarity added in when clustering inside HLA-allele-positive subsets. Co-occurrence clustering excluded repertoires with fewer than 30,000 or more than 120,000 public chains, plus five with anomalous nucleotide sharing. Not all clones reach the TCRdb copy of this immuneACCESS table, which keeps in-frame sequences only. Checked studies attribute under half of the gap to unresolved V genes and leave the rest unexplained. Clone size and the V and J calls come from that table; the DNA yielded D and trimming. Recorded for this sample are approximately 200,000 clones; 79% of them occurred a single time. Roughly 1.4% of the sample comes from the top ten.

Material for sequencing was PBMCs. This receptor was obtained from a girl aged 5-17 years in good health and CMV-seropositive.

The DNA sequence follows: TGTGCCAGCAGCTTAGTATCCCATACTAGGCAGGGGACCTACAATGAGCAGTTCTTC. It specifies CASSLVSHTRQGTYNEQFF. The receptor chain draws on TRBV7-2 and TRBJ2-1; D gene: possibly TRBD1, on 6 matching bases. From the cysteine through the phenylalanine, the CDR3 covers 19 amino acids. Just the 57-base CDR3 DNA is kept, in frame starting at base 1. Trimming removed 1 base from V and 2 bases from J, leaving 21 bases between the germline ends. The germline V gene gives CDR1 as SGHTA and CDR2 as FQGNSA.